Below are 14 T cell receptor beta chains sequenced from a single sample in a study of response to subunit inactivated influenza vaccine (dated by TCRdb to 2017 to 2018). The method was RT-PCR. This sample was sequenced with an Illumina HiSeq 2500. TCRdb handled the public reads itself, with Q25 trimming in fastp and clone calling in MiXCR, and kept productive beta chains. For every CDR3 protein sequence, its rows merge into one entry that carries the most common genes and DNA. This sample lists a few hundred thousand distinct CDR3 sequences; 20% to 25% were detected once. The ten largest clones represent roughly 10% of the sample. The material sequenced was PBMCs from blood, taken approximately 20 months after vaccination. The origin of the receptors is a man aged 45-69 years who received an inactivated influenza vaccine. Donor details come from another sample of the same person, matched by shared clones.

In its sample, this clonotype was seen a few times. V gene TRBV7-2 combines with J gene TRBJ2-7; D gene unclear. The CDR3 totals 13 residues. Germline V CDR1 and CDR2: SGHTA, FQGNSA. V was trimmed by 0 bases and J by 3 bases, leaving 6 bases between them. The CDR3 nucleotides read TGTGCCAGCAGCTTAGCGAGGAACTACGAGCAGTACTTC. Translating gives CASSLARNYEQYF.

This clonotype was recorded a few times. This chain's CDR3 is CASSQDLGLGAYNEQFF. CDR3 DNA: TGTGCCAGCAGCCAAGATTTGGGCTTGGGGGCCTACAATGAGCAGTTCTTC. The J gene is TRBJ2-1, the V gene TRBV4-2; either TRBD1 or TRBD2 may supply D (5 bases each). The CDR3 spans 17 residues. CDR1 LGHNA and CDR2 YNFKEQ come from the germline V gene. Between the trimmed V and J ends, which lost 0 bases and 2 bases, there was a span of 14 bases.

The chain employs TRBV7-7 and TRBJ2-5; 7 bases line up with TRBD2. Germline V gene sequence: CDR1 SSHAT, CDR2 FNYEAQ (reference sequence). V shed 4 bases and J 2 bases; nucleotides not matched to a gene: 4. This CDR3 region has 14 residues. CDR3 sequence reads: CASSSGGSQETQYF. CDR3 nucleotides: TGTGCCAGCAGCTCTGGCGGGAGTCAAGAGACCCAGTACTTC.

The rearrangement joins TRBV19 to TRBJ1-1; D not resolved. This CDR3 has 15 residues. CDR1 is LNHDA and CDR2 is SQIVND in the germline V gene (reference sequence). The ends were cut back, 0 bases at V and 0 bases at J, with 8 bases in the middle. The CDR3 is CASSIEKRVNTEAFF. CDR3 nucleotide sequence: TGTGCCAGTAGTATAGAAAAAAGGGTGAACACTGAAGCTTTCTTT.

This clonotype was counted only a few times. CDR3 in amino acids: CASSLEASSYEQYF. In nucleotides, the CDR3 is TGTGCCAGCAGCTTAGAAGCGTCGTCCTACGAGCAGTACTTC. The rearrangement links TRBV7-2 to TRBJ2-7; D not resolved. Trimming pared 1 base from V and 1 base from J, leaving 8 bases between. Per germline, CDR1 SGHTA and CDR2 FQGNSA. This CDR3 spans 14 amino acids.

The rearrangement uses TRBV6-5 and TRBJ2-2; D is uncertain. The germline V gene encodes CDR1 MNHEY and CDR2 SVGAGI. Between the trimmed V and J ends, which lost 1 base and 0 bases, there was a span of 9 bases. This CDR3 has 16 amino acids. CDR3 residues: CASSYWQASNTGELFF. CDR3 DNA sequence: TGTGCCAGCAGTTACTGGCAGGCTTCGAACACCGGGGAGCTGTTTTTT.

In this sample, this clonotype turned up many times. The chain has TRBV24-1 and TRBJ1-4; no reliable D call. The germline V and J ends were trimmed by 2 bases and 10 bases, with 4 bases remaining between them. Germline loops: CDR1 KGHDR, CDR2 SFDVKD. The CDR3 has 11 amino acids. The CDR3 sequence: CATSDSGKLFF. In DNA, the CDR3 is TGTGCCACCAGTGATTCTGGAAAACTGTTTTTT.

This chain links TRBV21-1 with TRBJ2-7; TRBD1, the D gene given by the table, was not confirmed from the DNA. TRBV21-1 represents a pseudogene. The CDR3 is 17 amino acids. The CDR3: CASSNRLGEYHPGEQYF. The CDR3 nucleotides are TGTGCCAGCAGCAACCGCTTGGGAGAGTACCACCCCGGCGAGCAGTACTTC.

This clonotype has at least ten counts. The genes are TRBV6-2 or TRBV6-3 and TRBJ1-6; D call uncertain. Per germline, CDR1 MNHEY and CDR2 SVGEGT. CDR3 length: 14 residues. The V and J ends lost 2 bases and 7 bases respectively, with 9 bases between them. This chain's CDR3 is CASSYGQINSPLHF. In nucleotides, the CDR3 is TGTGCCAGCAGTTACGGGCAGATAAATTCACCCCTCCACTTT.

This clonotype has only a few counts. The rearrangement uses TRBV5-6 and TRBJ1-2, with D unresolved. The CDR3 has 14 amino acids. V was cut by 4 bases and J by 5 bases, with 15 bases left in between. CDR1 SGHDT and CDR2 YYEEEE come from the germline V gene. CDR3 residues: CASSGTRTLYGYTF. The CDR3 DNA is TGTGCCAGCAGCGGAACCAGGACCCTATATGGCTACACCTTC.

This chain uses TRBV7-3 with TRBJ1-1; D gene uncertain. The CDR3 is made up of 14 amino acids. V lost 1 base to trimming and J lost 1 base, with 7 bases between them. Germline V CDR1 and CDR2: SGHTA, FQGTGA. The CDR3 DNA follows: TGTGCCAGCAGCTTAAACCCGGGGAACACTGAAGCTTTCTTT. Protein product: CASSLNPGNTEAFF.

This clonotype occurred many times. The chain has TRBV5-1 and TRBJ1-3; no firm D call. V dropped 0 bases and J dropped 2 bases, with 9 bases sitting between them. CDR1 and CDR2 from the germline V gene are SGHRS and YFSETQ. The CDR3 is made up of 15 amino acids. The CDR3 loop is CASSLGAIAGNTIYF. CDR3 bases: TGCGCCAGCAGCTTGGGAGCGATAGCTGGAAACACCATATATTTT.

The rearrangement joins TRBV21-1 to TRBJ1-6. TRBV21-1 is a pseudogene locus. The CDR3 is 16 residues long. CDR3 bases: TGTGCCAGCAGCTCCTCCGGGCCCTCTTCGGATTCACCCCTCCACTTT. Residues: CASSSSGPSSDSPLHF.

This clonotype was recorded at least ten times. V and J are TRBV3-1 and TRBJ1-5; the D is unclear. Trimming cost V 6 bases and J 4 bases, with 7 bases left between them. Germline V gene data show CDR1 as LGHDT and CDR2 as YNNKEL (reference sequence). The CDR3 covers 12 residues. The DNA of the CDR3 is TGTGCCAGCAGTGAAGGAAATCAGCCCCAGCATTTT. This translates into CASSEGNQPQHF.